This T cell receptor beta chain was sequenced during a study of T cell responses to AZD1222 COVID-19 vaccine (dated by TCRdb to 2020 to 2022). At the level of the whole study: A total of 230 or so trial participants underwent TCR sequencing, of whom 207 received two doses of AZD1222 and about 25 received two doses of the MenACWY control vaccine. Trial participants were enrolled by age into subgroups of 18-55, 56-69 and 70-plus years, and around 150, 29 and 61 TCR-sequenced participants, respectively, were included in these subgroups. Results the study describes overall, beyond this receptor: Conclusions about previously exposed vaccinees were limited because only six AZD1222 recipients were SARS-CoV-2 seropositive at baseline. Participants were mostly white British, with more females than males. The authors suggested clonal diversity may have been underestimated. Because no day 14 peak-response samples were available, the repertoires could be characterized only after the peak T cell response. The vaccine-associated CD4 TCRs covered the entire spike protein, and the dominant responses fell in regions 160-218 and 743-854. Spike-specific TCR breadth and depth rose significantly after two AZD1222 doses compared with day 0 and with MenACWY recipients. Reportedly, close to half of the unique spike-specific TCRs recognized epitopes lying outside the regions that are mutated in the B.1.351 and B.1.1.7 variants. The 56-69-year group was small, and its depth increase did not reach significance, likely because of low power.

Notes on this clone: Its specific antigen is unknown. It has no much larger one-base neighbor in the sample; base qualities were not kept.

Per the publication, the time point label means: about 28 days (+/-7) after the second vaccine dose. Because spike-specific TCR depth and breadth did not differ between the two schedules, AZD1222 recipients who got a second dose at roughly 4 weeks were pooled with those who got a second dose at roughly 12 weeks. Vaccinee samples came from UK trials COV001 and COV002, including a single-blind randomized controlled phase 2/3 trial of AZD1222 (ChAdOx1 nCoV-19) in healthy adults. For TCRbeta chain sequencing, PBMC samples from trial participants were taken at day 0 and at day 28 after the second dose. The CDR3 regions of human TCRbeta chains were analyzed by immunosequencing. The source study handled its data this way. TCRs in the repertoires were matched against a reference library of SARS-CoV-2-specific TCRs that had been generated with the MIRA antigen-specificity platform. Breadth meant the fraction of unique TCRs that were SARS-CoV-2-associated, whereas depth meant the fraction of total T cells that were SARS-CoV-2-associated. Using the MIRA data, every spike-specific TCR was mapped to the spike region that the TCR reacted to and assigned to either a CD4 or a CD8 class. Log10-transformed breadth and depth values were compared by one-way ANOVA with Sidak's multiple comparisons tests. This is the immuneACCESS table as TCRdb keeps it, with only in-frame sequences that have V and J called. A part of the clones is gone; compared with another copy, unresolved V genes explain less than half, and the rest is unexplained. The D gene and trimming were derived from the DNA, and the V and J assignments and clone size from that table. For this sample there are approximately 130,000 clones; approximately 85% appear just once. The ten most abundant clones make up roughly 5.2% of the sample.

Based on the germline V gene (reference sequence), the CDR1 and CDR2 sequences are SEHNR and FQNEAQ. V loses 5 bases, J loses 3 bases, and the germline ends lie 8 bases apart. From its cysteine to its phenylalanine, the CDR3 spans 13 amino acids. Only CDR3 DNA remains: 39 bases, in frame from the first base. The chain links TRBV7-9 with TRBJ1-3, with no confidently assigned D gene. The TCR comes from an adult who received the AZD1222 COVID-19 vaccine. The starting material was peripheral blood, obtained 28 days after the second AZD1222 dose. The sequenced DNA: TGTGCCAGCAGCGCGGCTTTTGGAAACACCATATATTTT. Translated, it gives CASSAAFGNTIYF. Joined to the reference TRBV7-9 and TRBJ1-3 proteins, this CDR3 gives the full variable domain: DTGVSQNPRHKITKRGQNVTFRCDPISEHNRLYWYRQTLGQGPEFLTYFQNEAQLEKSRLLSDRFSAERPKGSFSTLEIQRTEQGDSAMYLCASSAAFGNTIYFGEGSWLTVV.